This paragraph reports one T cell receptor (beta chain). What it binds is unknown. This specimen belongs to a study of cytomegalovirus exposure and HLA in healthy donors. The overall study: It was reported in a later analysis that the same platform had been used for the 120 or so validation repertoires as for the 550 to 750 first-cohort repertoires. General study results and limits: CMV antigen specificity was confirmed in vitro for a few CMV-associated chains.

V was clipped by 4 bases and J by 8 bases, with 19 bases between them. The CDR3 length is 15 residues. Germline CDR1 SGDLS, CDR2 YYNGEE. The method was immunoSEQ multiplex PCR; TCRdb's version includes in-frame clones alone and lacks a portion of them. Of hundreds of thousands of clones in the sample, roughly 84% were seen once. The source of this sequence is a man between 18 and 35 years old in good health and CMV-seropositive. The sequenced sample consisted of PBMCs. The chain uses TRBV9 and TRBJ1-5; the D gene is possibly TRBD1 (6 bases). The DNA of the CDR3 is TGTGCCAGCAGCCCCGGGCAGGGGAGGATTGAGCCCCAGCATTTT. Its translation is CASSPGQGRIEPQHF.